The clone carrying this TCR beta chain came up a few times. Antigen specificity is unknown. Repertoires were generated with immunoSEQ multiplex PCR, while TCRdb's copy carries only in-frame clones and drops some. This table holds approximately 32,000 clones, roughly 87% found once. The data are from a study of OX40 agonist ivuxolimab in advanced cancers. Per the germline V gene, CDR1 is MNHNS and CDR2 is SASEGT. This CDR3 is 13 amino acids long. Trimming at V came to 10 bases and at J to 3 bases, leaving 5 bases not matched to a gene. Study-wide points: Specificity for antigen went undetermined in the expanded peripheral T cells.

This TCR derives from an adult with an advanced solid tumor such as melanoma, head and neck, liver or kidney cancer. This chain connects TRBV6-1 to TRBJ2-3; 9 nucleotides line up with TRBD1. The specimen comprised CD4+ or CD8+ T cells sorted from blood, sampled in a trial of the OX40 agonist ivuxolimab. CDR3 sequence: CANRQGGTDTQYF. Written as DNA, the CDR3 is TGTGCCAACAGACAGGGGGGAACAGATACGCAGTATTTT.